This T cell receptor beta chain appears in the sequencing data of a study of cytomegalovirus exposure and HLA in healthy donors. Study findings and constraints: The listing of 150 to 200 TCR beta chains classed them as cytomegalovirus-associated.

Notes on this clone: The antigen remains unidentified.

TCRdb's copy holds only in-frame clones and misses some; the assay was immunoSEQ multiplex PCR. The sample includes 190,000 or so clones, 75% to 85% seen only once; the top ten take around 15%. Trimming removed 3 bases at V and 5 bases at J, with 16 bases between. Germline CDR1 reads GTSNPN; CDR2 reads SVGIG (reference sequence). CDR3 size: 14 residues. Sequenced material: PBMCs. The TCR originated in a woman aged 25 to 39 in good health and CMV-seropositive. The chain has TRBV30 and TRBJ1-1; D is undetermined. CDR3 protein: CAWRIRDMGTEAFF. The DNA of the CDR3 is TGTGCCTGGAGGATCCGGGATATGGGGACTGAAGCTTTCTTT.